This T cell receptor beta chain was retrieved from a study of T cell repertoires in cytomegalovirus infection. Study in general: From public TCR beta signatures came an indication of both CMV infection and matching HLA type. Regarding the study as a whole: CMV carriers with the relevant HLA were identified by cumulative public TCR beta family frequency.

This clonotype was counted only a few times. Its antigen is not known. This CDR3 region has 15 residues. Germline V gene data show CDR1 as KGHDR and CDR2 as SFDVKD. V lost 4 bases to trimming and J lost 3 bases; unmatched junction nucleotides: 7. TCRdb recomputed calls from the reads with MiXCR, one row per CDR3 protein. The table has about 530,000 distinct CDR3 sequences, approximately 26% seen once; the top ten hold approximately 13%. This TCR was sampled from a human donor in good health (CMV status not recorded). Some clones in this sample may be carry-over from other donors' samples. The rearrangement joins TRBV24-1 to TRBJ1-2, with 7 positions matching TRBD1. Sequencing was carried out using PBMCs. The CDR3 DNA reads TGTGCCACCAGTGAAACAGGGGCCGGGGACTATGGCTACACCTTC. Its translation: CATSETGAGDYGYTF.